Listed below are T cell receptor beta chains from one sample, sequenced in a study of OX40 agonist ivuxolimab in advanced cancers. TCRdb's table, derived via immunoSEQ multiplex PCR, lists solely in-frame clones and lacks some. The sample lists more than 13,000 clones; about 80% were seen once. Sequences were derived from CD4+ or CD8+ T cells sorted from blood, sampled in a trial of the OX40 agonist ivuxolimab. These receptors were obtained from an adult with an advanced solid tumor such as melanoma, head and neck, liver or kidney cancer. The CDR3 runs from the conserved cysteine through the conserved F or W. For some rows the clone size is stated as once, few or many, or as a class when expanded; others skip it.

TRBJ2-7	TRBV7-9	NA	CASSLAPGGPGEQYF
TRBJ1-3	TRBV11-3	NA	CASSPRDSFSGNTIYF
TRBJ2-7	TRBV11-3	NA	CASSLGQGGYEQYF
TRBJ1-5	TRBV19	NA	CASSMSGIRNQPQHF
TRBJ1-2	TRBV6-4	NA	CASSDTGTYGYTF
TRBJ1-2	TRBV5-1	NA	CASSLDPPEIYGYTF
TRBJ2-3	TRBV11-2	NA	CASSFGTGTDTQYF
TRBJ1-5	TRBV7-3	NA	CASSAWGGQPQHF
TRBJ1-5	TRBV28	NA	CASSLGDSLGTTQHF
TRBJ1-1	TRBV11-2	NA	CASSLDWGNTEAFF
TRBJ2-7	TRBV5-4	NA	CASSLGSASTYEQYF
TRBJ1-4	TRBV6-1	NA	CASSARQGPMRRAEDEKLFF
TRBJ1-3	TRBV4-1	NA	CASGDTGRNTIYF
TRBJ2-1	TRBV7-6	NA	CASSLPWTGAKGGSNEQFF
TRBJ2-1	TRBV27	medium-sized	CASSRIMDEQFF
TRBJ1-3	TRBV7-6	NA	CASSFNRGSGNTIYF
TRBJ1-4	TRBV7-9	once	CASSYEGEDEKLFF
TRBJ2-3	TRBV30	few	CAWSYNTQYF
TRBJ2-7	TRBV6-1	NA	CASSEAPVWKDEQYF
TRBJ2-7	TRBV5-4	NA	CASSLATYEQYF
TRBJ2-7	TRBV6-1	NA	CASNTWEQATYEQYF
TRBJ2-7	TRBV4-1	NA	CASSQNADEQYF
TRBJ2-1	TRBV5-5	NA	CASSGWDNEQFF
TRBJ2-7	TRBV18	once	CASSPQGWEQYF
TRBJ2-5	TRBV7-2	NA	CASSLWEKETQYF
TRBJ2-7	TRBV27	NA	CASSLSQSYEQYF
TRBJ2-2	TRBV11-2	NA	CASSLGGTGWFTGELFF
TRBJ2-3	TRBV7-9	NA	CASSSSGTDKATDTQYF
TRBJ1-4	TRBV4-1	once	CASSQEGGGGTGMFGKLFF
TRBJ2-7	TRBV29-1	once	CSVNGDEQYF
TRBJ2-1	TRBV27	NA	CASSLDTDNEQFF
TRBJ2-6	TRBV27	NA	CASQTASGANVLTF
TRBJ1-1	TRBV7-2	few	CASSQDWRGASTEAFF
TRBJ2-4	TRBV9	NA	CASSVGNIGNIQYF
TRBJ2-1	TRBV9	NA	CASSPPAGARNEQFF
TRBJ2-5	TRBV7-6	NA	CASSLAGGEGETQYF
TRBJ1-1	TRBV4-1	few	CASSQVGAGVPEAFF
TRBJ2-7	TRBV5-5	NA	CASSSERVLYEQYF
TRBJ2-7	TRBV9	NA	CASSDGQGNPYEQYF
TRBJ2-3	TRBV4-3	NA	CASSQGLLTDTQYF
TRBJ2-5	TRBV7-9	NA	CASSPRPTSGDRETQYF
TRBJ1-1	TRBV10-3	NA	CASGTPGHLRVETEAFF
TRBJ1-1	TRBV4-1	NA	CASSLEGQGVTEAFF
TRBJ1-3	TRBV11-2	NA	CASSFGTGLPTIGNTIYF
TRBJ1-1	TRBV5-5	NA	CASSNIAHLEAFF
TRBJ2-3	TRBV28	NA	CASSLFDYTQYF
TRBJ1-6	TRBV5-6	NA	CASSLVAGEGSYNSPLHF
TRBJ2-7	TRBV19	NA	CASTNQDGSYEQYF
TRBJ2-7	TRBV7-9	few	CASSPRDRGYEQYF
TRBJ1-1	TRBV5-1	NA	CASSSTGVVSTEAFF
TRBJ2-1	TRBV4-1	NA	CASSLLSQGLALNEQFF
TRBJ1-6	TRBV7-2	NA	CASSLSFGEDAYNSPLHF
TRBJ2-5	TRBV5-6	NA	CASSLRGTQETQYF
TRBJ2-7	TRBV5-4	NA	CASSAAYEQYF
TRBJ2-2	TRBV6-4	NA	CASSDKDTGELFF